Sequencing of this T cell receptor (beta chain) was carried out in a study of CD4 T cells in relation to SARS-CoV-2 and coronaviruses. Whole-study context: No peptide or an HIV-1 Nef peptide pool served as negative control. Regarding the study as a whole: Crossreactive clones expanded significantly less to SARS-CoV-2 than monoreactive clones. No donor gave both pre-pandemic and post-infection samples.

The V gene end was trimmed by 10 bases and the J gene end by 9 bases; junction bases not matched to a gene: 12. The CDR3 is 13 residues long. CDR1 is MNHEY and CDR2 is SVGAGI in the germline V gene. Clones were read by immunoSEQ multiplex PCR, and TCRdb kept only the in-frame ones, dropping some. This sample has 20,000 or so clones, with about 80% found just once. Before the COVID-19 pandemic, during about 2011-2019, CD4+ T cells were taken from unexposed donors. After ten to eleven days of culture, CD4+ T cells were isolated. Cells permitting, SARS-CoV-2 S/N and four cold-coronavirus spikes were tested on unexposed-donor CD4+ T cells. Of note for this clone: What it binds is not known.

The sample comprised CD4+ T cells from PBMCs, cultured in vitro. The V and J genes are TRBV6-5 and TRBJ1-3; 7 bases line up with TRBD1. The receptor's source is a human donor in good health. The CDR3 nucleotides read TGTGCCACACCGACAGGGACCCGGGGCACCATATATTTT. Protein product: CATPTGTRGTIYF.